Following are 9 T cell receptor beta chains from one sample sequenced in a study of technical replicates of blood from a handful of donors. Sequenced by immunoSEQ multiplex PCR; TCRdb stores in-frame clones only, minus some. The table has around 69,000 clones, roughly 90% seen once; the top ten hold around 4.6%. The sequenced material came from PBMCs. The receptors here all came from a human donor in good health. Some clones in this sample may be carry-over from other donors' samples.

The chain carries TRBV6-1 and TRBJ2-7, with TRBD1 identical over 10 bases. J was trimmed by 3 bases and V by 8 bases; bases with no gene match: 7. Germline V CDR1 and CDR2: MNHNS, SASEGT. The CDR3 sequence is 14 residues long. CDR3 DNA: TGTGCCAGCGGAGCCGGGACAGGGGTCTACGAGCAGTACTTC. This gives the protein CASGAGTGVYEQYF.

This chain uses TRBV5-4 with TRBJ2-7; D is perhaps TRBD2 (6 bases). The CDR3 length is 13 residues. The V gene lost 4 bases and the J gene lost 6 bases, with 14 bases spanning the gap. Germline V CDR1 and CDR2: SGHNT, YYREEE (reference sequence). In nucleotides, the CDR3 is TGTGCCAGCAGCCTGTGGGCGGGGATCGAGCAGTACTTC. Its protein product is CASSLWAGIEQYF.

This chain connects TRBV2 to TRBJ2-3; possible D gene TRBD2, 5 bases. The CDR3 spans 14 residues. Trimming cost V 6 bases and J 8 bases, with 18 bases left between them. Germline-derived CDR1 and CDR2 are SNHLY and FYNNEI. The CDR3 here is CASSLTRLEGTQYF. The CDR3 DNA is TGTGCCAGCAGCCTAACCCGACTCGAGGGTACGCAGTATTTT.

The CDR3 is CASSQDRGVTYEQYF. The CDR3 nucleotides are TGCGCCAGCAGCCAAGATCGGGGTGTTACCTACGAGCAGTACTTC. The V gene is TRBV4-1, the J gene TRBJ2-7, with D possibly matching TRBD2 (5 bases). Trimming removed 0 bases at V and 2 bases at J, with 11 bases between. CDR1 and CDR2 from the germline V gene are MGHRA and YSYEKL. The CDR3 loop spans 15 amino acids.

This chain links TRBV7-3 with TRBJ2-1, with 13 bases matching TRBD2. With 2 bases clipped from V and 9 bases from J, the junction kept 1 base outside the gene matches. This CDR3 region has 14 residues. Germline V gene data show CDR1 as SGHTA and CDR2 as FQGTGA. DNA for the CDR3: TGTGCCAGCAGCTTAGGGACTAGCGGGACTGAGCAGTTCTTC. It yields the protein CASSLGTSGTEQFF.

V and J are TRBV7-2 and TRBJ2-2; maybe TRBD1 (6 bases). V was clipped by 5 bases and J by 0 bases, with 13 bases between them. In germline, CDR1 is SGHTA, CDR2 FQGNSA. There are 16 residues in the CDR3. The CDR3 coding sequence is TGTGCCAGCAGCCCGCCGGGACAAACGAACACCGGGGAGCTGTTTTTT. It translates to CASSPPGQTNTGELFF.

The V call is TRBV7-9, the J call TRBJ2-5; 8 bases agree with TRBD1. This CDR3 is built from 15 residues. The germline V gene has CDR1 SEHNR and CDR2 FQNEAQ (reference sequence). V lost 7 bases and J lost 4; bases outside the gene matches: 11. The CDR3 protein is CASNLGQGAGETQYF. CDR3 sequence (DNA): TGTGCCAGCAACCTGGGGCAGGGGGCTGGAGAGACCCAGTACTTC.

CDR3 bases: TGTGCCAGCAGCGAACTAGCGGTAGGGGTAAGTGAGCAGTTCTTC. Translation gives CASSELAVGVSEQFF. The chain carries TRBV6-1 and TRBJ2-1; 8 nucleotides agree with TRBD2. CDR1 is MNHNS, CDR2 SASEGT, per germline. The V gene end was trimmed by 6 bases and the J gene end by 9 bases; junction bases not matched to a gene: 13. CDR3 size: 15 residues.

J is TRBJ2-6 and V is TRBV27, with TRBD1 matching 9 bases. CDR1 MNHEY and CDR2 SMNVEV come from the germline V gene (reference sequence). The CDR3 spans 17 residues. The trim removed 5 bases at V and 1 base at J, leaving 6 bases unmatched. CDR3 amino acids: CASSKSGTGSGANVLTF. The CDR3 DNA sequence: TGTGCCAGCAGTAAGTCCGGGACAGGGTCTGGGGCCAACGTCCTGACTTTC.